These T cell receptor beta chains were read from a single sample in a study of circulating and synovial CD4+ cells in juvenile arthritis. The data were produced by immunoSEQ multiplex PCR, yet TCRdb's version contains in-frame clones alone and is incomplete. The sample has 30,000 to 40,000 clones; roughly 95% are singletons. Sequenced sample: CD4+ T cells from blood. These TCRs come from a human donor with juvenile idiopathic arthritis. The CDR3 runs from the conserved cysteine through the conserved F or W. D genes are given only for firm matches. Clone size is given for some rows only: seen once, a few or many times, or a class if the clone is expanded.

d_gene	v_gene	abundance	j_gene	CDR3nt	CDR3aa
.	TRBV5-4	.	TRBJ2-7	TGTGCCAGCAGCTTGGCTGGGCGAGCCTACGAGCAGTACTTC	CASSLAGRAYEQYF
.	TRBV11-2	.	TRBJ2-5	TGTGCCAGCAGCCTGGCGGGCCCGCGGGAGACCCAGTACTTC	CASSLAGPRETQYF
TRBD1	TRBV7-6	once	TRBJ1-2	TGTGCCAGCAGCTTAGACTCCGGGACAGGGTATGGCTACACCTTC	CASSLDSGTGYGYTF
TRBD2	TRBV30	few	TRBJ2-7	TGTGCCTGGAACCTCGGGGGGGGACCTACCTACGAGCAGTACTTC	CAWNLGGGPTYEQYF
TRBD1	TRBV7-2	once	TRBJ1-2	TGTGCCAGCAGCGAACAGGGGCGAGCTTCGGGCTACACCTTC	CASSEQGRASGYTF
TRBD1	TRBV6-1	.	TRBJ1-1	TGTGCCAGCAGCCCGGGGACAGCGAACACTGAAGCTTTCTTT	CASSPGTANTEAFF
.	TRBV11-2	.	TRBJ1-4	TGTGCCAGCAGCTTAGGGGTGGAGGTTCGCTCGGTCGGAGAAAAACTGTTTTTT	CASSLGVEVRSVGEKLFF
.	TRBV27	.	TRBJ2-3	TGTGCCAGCAGTTTGTCCCCCGTTCAACATGGCTATACGCAGTATTTT	CASSLSPVQHGYTQYF
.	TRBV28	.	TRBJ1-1	TGTGCCAGCAGCTCCGCAGGGGCCCCTACTGAAGCTTTCTTT	CASSSAGAPTEAFF
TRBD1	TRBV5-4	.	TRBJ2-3	TGTGCCAGCAGCCTCCGGGACAGGGACCGCACAGATACGCAGTATTTT	CASSLRDRDRTDTQYF
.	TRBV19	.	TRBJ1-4	TGTGCCAGTAGTATCTCGCAGGCAACTAATGAAAAACTGTTTTTT	CASSISQATNEKLFF
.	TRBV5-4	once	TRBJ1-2	TGTGCCAGCAGCTTGGGTCCGGGTACGGATGGCTACACCTTC	CASSLGPGTDGYTF
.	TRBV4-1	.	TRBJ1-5	TGCGCCAGCAGCCCGACCGGAGCAGGAGGGAATCAGCCCCAGCATTTT	CASSPTGAGGNQPQHF
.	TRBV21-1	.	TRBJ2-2	TGTGCCAGCAGCAAAGGAACGGAAGGGACAGGGGGACACACCGGGGAGCTGTTTTTT	CASSKGTEGTGGHTGELFF
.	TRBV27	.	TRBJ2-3	TGTGCCAGCCGCCAGGCCCGGCGAGGCACAGATACGCAGTATTTT	CASRQARRGTDTQYF
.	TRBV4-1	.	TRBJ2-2	TGCGCCAGCAGCCAAGAGGGACACCGGGCGTCCAAAAAAACCGGGGAGCTGTTTTTT	CASSQEGHRASKKTGELFF
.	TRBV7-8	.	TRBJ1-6	TGTGCCAGCAGCTTGCGTGGAGGGAATAATTCACCCCTCCACTTT	CASSLRGGNNSPLHF
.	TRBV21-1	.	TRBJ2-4	TGTGCCAGCCACGCGGGGGGCGCCAAAAACATTCAGTACTTC	CASHAGGAKNIQYF
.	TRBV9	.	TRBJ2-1	TGTGCCAGCAGCCTGGGGGGGCAGGGGGCTTTCAATGAGCAGTTCTTC	CASSLGGQGAFNEQFF
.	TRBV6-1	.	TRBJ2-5	TGTGCCAGCAGAGGCGGGTGGGAGACCCAGTACTTC	CASRGGWETQYF
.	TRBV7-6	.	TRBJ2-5	TGTGCCAGCAGCCGCCAGGTCCGAGAGACCCAGTACTTC	CASSRQVRETQYF
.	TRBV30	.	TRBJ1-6	TGTGCCTGGAGTGCAAGCGGGGGAAATTCACCCCTCCACTTT	CAWSASGGNSPLHF
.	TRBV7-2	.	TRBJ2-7	TGTGCCAGCAGCCCCCAAGGACCGAACGGGGTCTACGAGCAGTACTTC	CASSPQGPNGVYEQYF
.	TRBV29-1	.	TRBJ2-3	TGCAGCGTTGGTAATGGGGGGTTGGCAGGGAGGCATACGCAGTATTTT	CSVGNGGLAGRHTQYF
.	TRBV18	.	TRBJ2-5	TGTGCCAGCTCACCACGAGCCGGGACCCAGTACTTC	CASSPRAGTQYF
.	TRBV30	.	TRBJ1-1	TGTGCCGGAACAGCGAACACTGAAGCTTTCTTT	CAGTANTEAFF
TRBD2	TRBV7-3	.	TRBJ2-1	TGTGCCAGCGGATTAGCGGGAGAGGAGGATGAGCAGTTCTTC	CASGLAGEEDEQFF
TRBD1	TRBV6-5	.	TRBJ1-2	TGTGCCAGCAGGAGACAGGGCGATAACTATGGCTACACCTTC	CASRRQGDNYGYTF
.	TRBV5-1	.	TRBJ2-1	TGCGCCAGCAGCTTTTTGGGGGCGACCGACTACAATGAGCAGTTCTTC	CASSFLGATDYNEQFF
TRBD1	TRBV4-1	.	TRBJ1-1	TGCGCCAGCAGCCAAAGAGTCAGGGGGGACACTGAAGCTTTCTTT	CASSQRVRGDTEAFF
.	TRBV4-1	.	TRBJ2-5	TGCGCCAGCAGCCGAGTTTGGGAGAGGCGGATTGAGGAGACCCAGTACTTC	CASSRVWERRIEETQYF
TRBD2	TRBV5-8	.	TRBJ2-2	TGTGCCAGCAGCTTGGGCACTAGCGCTTCGAACACCGGGGAGCTGTTTTTT	CASSLGTSASNTGELFF
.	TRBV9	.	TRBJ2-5	TGTGCCAGCAGCGTAGGAGCGGAAGAGACCCAGTACTTC	CASSVGAEETQYF
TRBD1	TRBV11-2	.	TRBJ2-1	TGTGCCAGCAGCTTACCTCGAGGGGGCCCGGGGAATGAGCAGTTCTTC	CASSLPRGGPGNEQFF
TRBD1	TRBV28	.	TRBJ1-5	TGTGCCAGCAGTTCGCGGACGACAGGGGATCAGCCCCAGCATTTT	CASSSRTTGDQPQHF
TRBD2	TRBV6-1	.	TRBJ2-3	TGTGCCAGCATGCTAGCGGGACACACAGATACGCAGTATTTT	CASMLAGHTDTQYF
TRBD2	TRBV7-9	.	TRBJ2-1	TGTGCCAGCAGCTTCGGACAGCCGGGACTAGCGCCCTACAATGAGCAGTTCTTC	CASSFGQPGLAPYNEQFF
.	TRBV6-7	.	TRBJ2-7	TGTGCCAGCAGTTATAGCGGCCAAAGAGGACGTTGGGAGCAGTACTTC	CASSYSGQRGRWEQYF